A selection of T cell receptor beta chains follows, all from one sample in a study of blood T cell repertoires in COVID-19. Assay used: immunoSEQ multiplex PCR; TCRdb lists only in-frame clones, some missing. This sample has roughly 250,000 clones, with approximately 83% found just once. Sequencing used PBMCs or T cells enriched from blood (not recorded which). The receptors stem from a woman aged 25 to 39 who had recovered from COVID-19. CDR3s leave out the opening cysteine and the closing phenylalanine or tryptophan.

j_call: TRBJ1-6
v_call: TRBV3-1/TRBV3-2
cdr3_aa: ASSPETGVNSPLH

j_call: TRBJ2-5
v_call: TRBV5-8
cdr3_aa: ASSSQGASYETQY

j_call: TRBJ2-5
v_call: TRBV11-1
cdr3_aa: ASSPRMLAVQETQY

j_call: TRBJ2-7
v_call: TRBV3-1/TRBV3-2
cdr3_aa: ASSPGNSYEQY

j_call: TRBJ2-7
v_call: TRBV5-1
cdr3_aa: ASSLVSGGLSSYEQY

j_call: TRBJ1-1
v_call: TRBV5-4
cdr3_aa: ASSPDLRGVMNTEAF

j_call: TRBJ2-3
v_call: TRBV28
cdr3_aa: ASSPLLDTQY

j_call: TRBJ2-7
v_call: TRBV2
cdr3_aa: ASLRGQGEFNEQY

j_call: TRBJ1-2
v_call: TRBV9
cdr3_aa: ASRAGTAYGYT

j_call: TRBJ1-4
v_call: TRBV11-2
cdr3_aa: ASTRWGDRSTNEKLF

j_call: TRBJ1-3
v_call: TRBV9
cdr3_aa: ASSDYPGGKAGNTIY

j_call: TRBJ2-3
v_call: TRBV6-5
cdr3_aa: ASSPGTSRADTQY

j_call: TRBJ2-3
v_call: TRBV7-9
cdr3_aa: ASSLVRPRGSTDTQY

j_call: TRBJ1-2
v_call: TRBV28
cdr3_aa: ASKGDTFKQGSNYGYT

j_call: TRBJ1-5
v_call: TRBV27
cdr3_aa: ASSYSGPDQPQH

j_call: TRBJ2-3
v_call: TRBV7-9
cdr3_aa: ASRSTGSGLADTQY

j_call: TRBJ2-3
v_call: TRBV13
cdr3_aa: ASSFPSGSDTQY

j_call: TRBJ2-3
v_call: TRBV2
cdr3_aa: ASSSGTSGRATDTQY

j_call: TRBJ2-3
v_call: TRBV4-1
cdr3_aa: ASSQGAGGPDTQY

j_call: TRBJ2-7
v_call: TRBV19
cdr3_aa: ATRGGSYEQY

j_call: TRBJ2-4
v_call: TRBV7-6
cdr3_aa: ASSLASSRTGKNIQY

j_call: TRBJ2-1
v_call: TRBV5-1
cdr3_aa: ASSLSGRSEGEQF

j_call: TRBJ1-2
v_call: TRBV6-5
cdr3_aa: ASSPRRYDYGYT

j_call: TRBJ1-2
v_call: TRBV5-4
cdr3_aa: ASGQTGDRGYT

j_call: TRBJ2-2
v_call: TRBV2
cdr3_aa: ASSGGGRNTGELF

j_call: TRBJ2-7
v_call: TRBV6-5
cdr3_aa: ASIPGQGYEQY

j_call: TRBJ2-7
v_call: TRBV7-9
cdr3_aa: ASSNTGSLEDEQY

j_call: TRBJ1-4
v_call: TRBV5-1
cdr3_aa: ASSGGLGEKLF

j_call: TRBJ2-1
v_call: TRBV7-9
cdr3_aa: ASIQARGGTYNEQF

j_call: TRBJ1-2
v_call: TRBV5-1
cdr3_aa: ASSFRPSTSYGYT

j_call: TRBJ2-1
v_call: TRBV19
cdr3_aa: ASSERGGAYNEQF

j_call: TRBJ2-2
v_call: TRBV5-1
cdr3_aa: ASSLESPRGLRTGELF

j_call: TRBJ2-3
v_call: TRBV5-4
cdr3_aa: ASSFGRGPTTDTQY

j_call: TRBJ2-3
v_call: TRBV2
cdr3_aa: ASRLRGGGADTQY

j_call: TRBJ1-4
v_call: TRBV19
cdr3_aa: ASSPRDSGGEKLF

j_call: TRBJ1-6
v_call: TRBV28
cdr3_aa: ASSTGDRASSPLH